This TCR beta chain was observed in a study of siplizumab effects on memory and regulatory T cells. Overall study findings and caveats: Siplizumab significantly lowered the alloreactive sequences that could be traced to unstimulated CD4+ memory cells. Naive T cell populations appeared to exhibit greater diversity than memory cells and appeared to be major alloresponse contributors. Proliferating Tregs taken from siplizumab cultures were not shown to have a confirmed suppressive function.

Turning to this clone: No antigen is known for it.

V lost 1 base, J lost 3 bases, and 9 bases lay in between. The CDR3 spans 15 residues. Germline V CDR1 and CDR2: SGHTA, FQGNSA. Roughly 1.1 x 10^5 TCR templates were measured in each sample. The repertoire was sequenced with immunoSEQ multiplex PCR; TCRdb's copy has only in-frame clones and lacks some. Of about 110,000 clones in the sample, more than 85% are singletons; the top ten hold less than 0.35%. The specimen sequenced was CD4+ T cells sorted from blood. The rearrangement uses TRBV7-2 and TRBJ2-2, with unresolved D. The sequence was collected from a human donor in good health. The CDR3 DNA reads as TGTGCCAGCAGCTTAGTAACTACCCACACCGGGGAGCTGTTTTTT. Translated, it gives CASSLVTTHTGELFF.